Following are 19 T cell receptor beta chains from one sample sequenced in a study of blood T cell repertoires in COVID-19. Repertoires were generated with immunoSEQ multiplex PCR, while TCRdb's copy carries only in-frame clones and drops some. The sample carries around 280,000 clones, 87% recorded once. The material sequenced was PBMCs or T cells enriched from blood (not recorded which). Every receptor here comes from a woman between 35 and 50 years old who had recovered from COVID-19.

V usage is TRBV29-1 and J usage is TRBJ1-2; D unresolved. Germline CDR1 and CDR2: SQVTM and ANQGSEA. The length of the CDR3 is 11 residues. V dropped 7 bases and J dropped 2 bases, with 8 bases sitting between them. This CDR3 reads CSAQENYGYTF. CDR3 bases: TGCAGCGCTCAGGAAAACTATGGCTACACCTTC.

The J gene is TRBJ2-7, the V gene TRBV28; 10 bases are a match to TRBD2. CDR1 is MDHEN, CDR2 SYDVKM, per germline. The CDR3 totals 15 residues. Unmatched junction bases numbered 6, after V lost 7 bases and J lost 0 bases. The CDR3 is CASKGLADSSYEQYF. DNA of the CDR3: TGTGCCAGCAAAGGACTAGCGGACAGCTCCTACGAGCAGTACTTC.

The CDR3 bases are TGTGCCAGCAGCGAATGGACTAGCGGGAGGGGGGATACGCAGTATTTT. Translated, it gives CASSEWTSGRGDTQYF. V is TRBV5-6 and J is TRBJ2-3; 15 bases are shared with TRBD2. J was trimmed by 6 bases and V by 4 bases; bases with no gene match: 6. The germline V gene has CDR1 SGHDT and CDR2 YYEEEE. The CDR3 totals 16 residues. Variable domain in full (rest from reference TRBV5-6 and TRBJ2-3): DAGVTQSPTHLIKTRGQQVTLRCSPKSGHDTVSWYQQALGQGPQFIFQYYEEEERQRGNFPDRFSGHQFPNYSSELNVNALLLGDSALYLCASSEWTSGRGDTQYFGPGTRLTVL.

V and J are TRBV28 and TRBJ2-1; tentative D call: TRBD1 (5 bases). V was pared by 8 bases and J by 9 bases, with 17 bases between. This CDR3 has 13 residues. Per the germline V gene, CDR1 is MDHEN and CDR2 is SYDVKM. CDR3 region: CASRPGARGEQFF. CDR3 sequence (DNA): TGTGCCAGCCGCCCTGGTGCTAGGGGTGAGCAGTTCTTC.

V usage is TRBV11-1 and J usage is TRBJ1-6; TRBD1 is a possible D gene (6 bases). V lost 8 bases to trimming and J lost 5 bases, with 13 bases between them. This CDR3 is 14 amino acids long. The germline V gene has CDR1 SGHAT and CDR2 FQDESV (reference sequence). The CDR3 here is CASGLGQHNSPLHF. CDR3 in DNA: TGTGCCAGCGGACTGGGACAACATAATTCACCCCTCCACTTT.

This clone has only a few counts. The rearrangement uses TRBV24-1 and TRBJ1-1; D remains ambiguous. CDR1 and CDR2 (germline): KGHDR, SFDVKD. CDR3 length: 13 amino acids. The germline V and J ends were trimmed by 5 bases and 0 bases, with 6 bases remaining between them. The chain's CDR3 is CATSAGMNTEAFF. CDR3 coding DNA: TGTGCCACCAGTGCGGGGATGAACACTGAAGCTTTCTTT.

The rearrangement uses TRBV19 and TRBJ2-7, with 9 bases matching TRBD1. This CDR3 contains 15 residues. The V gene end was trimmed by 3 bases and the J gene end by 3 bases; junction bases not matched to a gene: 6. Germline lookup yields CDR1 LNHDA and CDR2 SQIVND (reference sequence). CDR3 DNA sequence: TGTGCCAGTAGTATGGCCGGGACAGGGATCTACGAGCAGTACTTC. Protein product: CASSMAGTGIYEQYF.

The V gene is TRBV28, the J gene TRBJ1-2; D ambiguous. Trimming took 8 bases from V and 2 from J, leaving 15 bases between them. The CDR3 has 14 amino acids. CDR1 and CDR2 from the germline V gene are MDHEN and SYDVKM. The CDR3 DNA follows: TGTGCCAGCTCCTTAGATGGCAGGAACTATGGCTACACCTTC. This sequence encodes CASSLDGRNYGYTF.

In nucleotides, the CDR3 is TGTGCCAGCAGCGACCAGGTGACCCAGCCCCAGCATTTT. Its protein is CASSDQVTQPQHF. The chain employs TRBV6-2 or TRBV6-3 and TRBJ1-5; D unresolved. Trimming stripped 6 bases from V and 7 bases from J, with 13 bases between. The germline CDR1 and CDR2 sequences are MNHEY and SVGEGT. The CDR3 spans 13 residues.

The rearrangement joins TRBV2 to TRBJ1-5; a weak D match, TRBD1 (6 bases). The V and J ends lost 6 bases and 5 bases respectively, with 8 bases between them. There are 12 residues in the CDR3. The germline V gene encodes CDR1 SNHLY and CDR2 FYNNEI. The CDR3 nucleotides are TGTGCCAGCAGGGACAGCCATCAGCCCCAGCATTTT. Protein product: CASRDSHQPQHF.

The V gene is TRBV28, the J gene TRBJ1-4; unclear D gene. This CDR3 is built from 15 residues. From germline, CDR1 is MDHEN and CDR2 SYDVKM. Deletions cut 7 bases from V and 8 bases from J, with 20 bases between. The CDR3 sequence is CASTQMTRNNEKLFF. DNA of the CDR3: TGTGCCAGCACACAGATGACCCGAAACAACGAAAAACTGTTTTTT.

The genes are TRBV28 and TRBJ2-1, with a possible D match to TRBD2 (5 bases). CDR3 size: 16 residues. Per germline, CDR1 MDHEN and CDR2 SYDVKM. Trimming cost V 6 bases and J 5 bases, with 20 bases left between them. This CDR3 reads CASRIFSDRWDNEQFF. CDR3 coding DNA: TGTGCCAGCAGAATATTTAGCGACCGGTGGGACAATGAGCAGTTCTTC.

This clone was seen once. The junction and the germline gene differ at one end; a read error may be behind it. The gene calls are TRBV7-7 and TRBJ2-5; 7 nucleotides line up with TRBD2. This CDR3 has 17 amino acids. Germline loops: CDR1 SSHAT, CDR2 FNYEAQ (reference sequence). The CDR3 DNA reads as TGTGCTAGCAGCTTAGGACTAGGGCTAGGGGAGCAAGAGACCCAGTACTTC. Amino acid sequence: CASSLGLGLGEQETQYF.

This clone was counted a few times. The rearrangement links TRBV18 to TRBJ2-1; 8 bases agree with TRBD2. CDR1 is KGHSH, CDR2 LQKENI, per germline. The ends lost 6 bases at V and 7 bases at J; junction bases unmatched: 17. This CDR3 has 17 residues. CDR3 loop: CASSPGLAWSPGNEQFF. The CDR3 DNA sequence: TGTGCCAGCTCCCCCGGACTAGCTTGGTCGCCTGGTAATGAGCAGTTCTTC.

The CDR3 nucleotides read TGTGCCAGCAGCTTAGCCCGGGTGCGGAGCTCCTACAATGAGCAGTTCTTC. This sequence encodes CASSLARVRSSYNEQFF. The rearrangement joins TRBV7-2 to TRBJ2-1; D not certain. CDR1 is SGHTA, CDR2 FQGNSA, per germline. Trimming took off 0 bases at V and 0 bases at J, with 12 bases between the two ends. The CDR3 totals 17 residues.

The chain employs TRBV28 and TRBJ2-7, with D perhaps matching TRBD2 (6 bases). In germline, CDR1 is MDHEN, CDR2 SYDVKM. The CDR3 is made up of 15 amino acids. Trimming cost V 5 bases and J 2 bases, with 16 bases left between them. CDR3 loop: CASSPKGRPPYEQYF. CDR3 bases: TGTGCCAGCAGTCCCAAGGGGAGGCCGCCCTACGAGCAGTACTTC.

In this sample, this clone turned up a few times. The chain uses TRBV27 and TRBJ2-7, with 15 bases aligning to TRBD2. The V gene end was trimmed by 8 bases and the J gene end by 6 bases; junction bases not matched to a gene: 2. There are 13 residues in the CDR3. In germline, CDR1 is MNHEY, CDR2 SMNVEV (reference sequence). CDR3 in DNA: TGTGCCAGCTGGGGACTAGCGGGAGGCGAGCAGTACTTC. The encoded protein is CASWGLAGGEQYF.

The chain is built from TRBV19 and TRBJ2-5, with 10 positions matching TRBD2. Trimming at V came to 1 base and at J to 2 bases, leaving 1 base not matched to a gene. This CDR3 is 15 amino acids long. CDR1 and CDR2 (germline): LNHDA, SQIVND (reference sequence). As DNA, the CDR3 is TGTGCCAGTAGTATAGGGACTAGCGGACAAGAGACCCAGTACTTC. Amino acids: CASSIGTSGQETQYF.

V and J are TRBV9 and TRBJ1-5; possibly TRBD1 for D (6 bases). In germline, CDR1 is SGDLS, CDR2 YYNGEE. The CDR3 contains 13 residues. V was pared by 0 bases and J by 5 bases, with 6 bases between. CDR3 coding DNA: TGTGCCAGCAGCGTAGACAGGGATCAGCCCCAGCATTTT. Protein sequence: CASSVDRDQPQHF. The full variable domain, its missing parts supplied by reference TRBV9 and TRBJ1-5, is DSGVTQTPKHLITATGQRVTLRCSPRSGDLSVYWYQQSLDQGLQFLIQYYNGEERAKGNILERFSAQQFPDLHSELNLSSLELGDSALYFCASSVDRDQPQHFGDGTRLSIL.